The text below deals with one T cell receptor (beta chain). These data are taken from a study of response to subunit inactivated influenza vaccine. TCRdb ran MiXCR on the RT-PCR reads and lists one entry per CDR3 protein. The table shows some 550,000 distinct CDR3 sequences, with under 30% occurring only once. These data also formed part of another study, on T cells expressing NK-cell markers. Turning to that study: Generation of TCR beta cDNA was performed by 5'RACE template switching incorporating UMIs. Sorted CD3+CD56+NKG2C+, CD3+CD56+NKG2C- and CD3+CD56-NKG2C+ T-cell subsets were beta-chain profiled. In a group of five to seven donors, dominant NKG2C+ clonotypes represented roughly 1.0-7.5% of CD8+ T cells.

Source: CD4+ T cells sorted from PBMCs, taken approximately 12 days after vaccination. The sequence derives from a middle-aged man who received an inactivated influenza vaccine.

The CDR3: CASSLVTATYTEAFF. CDR3 nucleotides: TGTGCCAGCAGCTTAGTAACAGCTACCTACACTGAAGCTTTCTTT. The genes are TRBV11-2 and TRBJ1-1; no clear D gene. The CDR3 is 15 residues long. The V end lost 1 base, the J end lost 3 bases, and 12 bases lay between the germline ends. CDR1 and CDR2 from the germline V gene are SGHAT and FQNNGV.